The present T cell receptor (beta chain) was sequenced within a study of blood T cell repertoires in COVID-19. About the study: The United States, Italy and Spain supplied acute and convalescent COVID-19 samples.

CDR3 size: 13 residues. The trim removed 4 bases at V and 7 bases at J, leaving 1 base unmatched. Germline CDR1 is KGHSH and CDR2 is LQKENI. Original methodology: It was from reference gene primer amplification that nucleated cell counts were estimated. Method: immunoSEQ multiplex PCR; TCRdb's copy keeps in-frame clones and lacks some. From that table come the V and J calls and clone size; the DNA was used to work out D and trimming. The sample consists of 160,000 or so clones, about nine tenths of them appearing once. Source material: peripheral blood. The TCR originated in a man aged 55 to 70 with active or convalescent COVID-19. The chain uses TRBV18 and TRBJ1-5; 10 positions agree with TRBD1. The CDR3: CASSLTGGQPQHF. The CDR3 region has the DNA TGTGCCAGCTCACTGACAGGGGGCCAGCCCCAGCATTTT.